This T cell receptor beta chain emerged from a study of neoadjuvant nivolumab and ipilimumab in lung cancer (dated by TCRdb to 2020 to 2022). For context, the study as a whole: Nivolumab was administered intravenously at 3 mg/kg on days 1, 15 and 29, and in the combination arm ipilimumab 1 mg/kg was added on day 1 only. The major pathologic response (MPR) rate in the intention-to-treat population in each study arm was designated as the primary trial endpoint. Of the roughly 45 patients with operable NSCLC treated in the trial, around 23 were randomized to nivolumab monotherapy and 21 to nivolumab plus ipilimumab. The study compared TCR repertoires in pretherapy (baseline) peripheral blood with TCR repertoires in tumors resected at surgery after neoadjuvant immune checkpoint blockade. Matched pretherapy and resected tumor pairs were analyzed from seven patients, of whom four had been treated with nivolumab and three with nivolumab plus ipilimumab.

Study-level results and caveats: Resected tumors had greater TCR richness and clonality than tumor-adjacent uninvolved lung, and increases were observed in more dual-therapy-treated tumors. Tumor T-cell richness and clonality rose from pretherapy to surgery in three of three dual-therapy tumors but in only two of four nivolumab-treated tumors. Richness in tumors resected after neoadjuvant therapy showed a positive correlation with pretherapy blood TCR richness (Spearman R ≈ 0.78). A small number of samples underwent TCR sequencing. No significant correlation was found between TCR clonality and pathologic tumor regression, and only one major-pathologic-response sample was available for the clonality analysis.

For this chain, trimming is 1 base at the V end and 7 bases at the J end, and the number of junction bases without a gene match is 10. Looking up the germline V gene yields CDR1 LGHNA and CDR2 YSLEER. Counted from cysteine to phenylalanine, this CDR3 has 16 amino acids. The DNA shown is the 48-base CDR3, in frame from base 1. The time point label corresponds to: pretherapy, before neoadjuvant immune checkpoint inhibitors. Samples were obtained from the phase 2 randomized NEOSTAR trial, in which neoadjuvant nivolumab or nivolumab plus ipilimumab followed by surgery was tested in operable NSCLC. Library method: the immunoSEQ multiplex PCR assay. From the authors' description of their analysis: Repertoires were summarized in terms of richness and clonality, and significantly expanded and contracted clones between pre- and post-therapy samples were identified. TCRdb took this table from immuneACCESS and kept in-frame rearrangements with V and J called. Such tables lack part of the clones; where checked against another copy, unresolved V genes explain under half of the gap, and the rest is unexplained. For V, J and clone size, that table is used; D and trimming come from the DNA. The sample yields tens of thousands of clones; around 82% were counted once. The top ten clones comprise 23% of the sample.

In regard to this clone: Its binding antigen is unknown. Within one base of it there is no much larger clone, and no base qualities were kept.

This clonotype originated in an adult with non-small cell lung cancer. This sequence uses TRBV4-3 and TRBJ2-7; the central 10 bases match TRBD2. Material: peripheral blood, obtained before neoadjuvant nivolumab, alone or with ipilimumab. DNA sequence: TGCGCCAGCAGCCAAGCGGCGACTAGCGGGCTACGGGAGCAGTACTTC. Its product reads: CASSQAATSGLREQYF.